This T cell receptor (beta chain) was sequenced in a study of shared clonotypes between healthy human individuals. Whole-study context: Each donor's CD8 memory used one plate, CD8 naive two, each CD4 subset three.

General observations from the study: Larger estimated richness was generally recorded for naive subsets relative to memory subsets. The authors sampled blood alone, and tissue repertoires likely differ.

A word on this clone: Antigen unknown.

The V gene lost 6 bases and the J gene lost 0 bases, with 17 bases spanning the gap. The CDR3 is made up of 17 amino acids. CDR1 is LNHDA, CDR2 SQIVND, per germline (reference sequence). At the deep level, the assay was run. Sequencing was performed with immunoSEQ multiplex PCR; in TCRdb, only in-frame clones are kept and a portion is missing. The data contain around 940,000 clones, over 60% of them singletons. The sequenced sample was memory CD4+ T cells sorted from blood. As to subset: CD45RA-negative fraction. This TCR derives from a man between 18 and 35 years old in good health. The chain links TRBV19 to TRBJ1-4; D may be TRBD1 (5 bases). CDR3 amino acids: CASRPGLTPTTNEKLFF. CDR3 in DNA: TGTGCCAGTAGACCGGGACTTACGCCCACAACTAATGAAAAACTGTTTTTT.